This T cell receptor beta chain stems from a study of shared clonotypes between healthy human individuals. CDR3 size: 16 residues. Using immunoSEQ multiplex PCR, the repertoire was profiled, and TCRdb retains in-frame clones only, with some absent. The sample holds 900,000 to 1,200,000 clones, approximately 80% seen once. V usage is TRBV21-1 and J usage is TRBJ1-1; TRBD1, the table's D call, was not compared with the DNA. TRBV21-1 is given as a pseudogene. The source is a man between 18 and 29 years old in good health. Some clones in this sample may be carry-over from other donors' samples. The sequenced sample was memory CD4+ T cells from PBMCs. Sample subset: CD45RA-negative fraction. CDR3 loop: CASSIPTGGRETEAFF. The CDR3 bases are TGTGCCAGCAGCATCCCGACAGGGGGGAGAGAGACTGAAGCTTTCTTT.